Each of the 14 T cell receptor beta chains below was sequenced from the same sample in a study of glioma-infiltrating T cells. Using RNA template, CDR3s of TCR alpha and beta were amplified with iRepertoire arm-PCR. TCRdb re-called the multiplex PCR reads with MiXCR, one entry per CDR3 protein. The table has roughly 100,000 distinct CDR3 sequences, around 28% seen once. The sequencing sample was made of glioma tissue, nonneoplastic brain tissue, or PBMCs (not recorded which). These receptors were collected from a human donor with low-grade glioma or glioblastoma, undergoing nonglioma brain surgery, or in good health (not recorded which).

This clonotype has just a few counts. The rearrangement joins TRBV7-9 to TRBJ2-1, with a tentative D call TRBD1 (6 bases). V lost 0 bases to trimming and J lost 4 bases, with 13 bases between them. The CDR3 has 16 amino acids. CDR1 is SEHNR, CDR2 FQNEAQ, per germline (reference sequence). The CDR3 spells CASSLASGALYNEQFF. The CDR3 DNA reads TGTGCCAGCAGCTTAGCCTCAGGGGCCTTATACAATGAGCAGTTCTTC. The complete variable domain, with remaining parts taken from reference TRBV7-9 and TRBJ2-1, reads DTGVSQNPRHKITKRGQNVTFRCDPISEHNRLYWYRQTLGQGPEFLTYFQNEAQLEKSRLLSDRFSAERPKGSFSTLEIQRTEQGDSAMYLCASSLASGALYNEQFFGPGTRLTVL.

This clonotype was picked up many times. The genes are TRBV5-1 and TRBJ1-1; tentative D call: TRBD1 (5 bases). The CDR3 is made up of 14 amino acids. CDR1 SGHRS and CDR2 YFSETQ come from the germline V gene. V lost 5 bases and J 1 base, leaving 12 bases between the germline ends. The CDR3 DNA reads TGCGCCAGCAGTTGGGGACCGACGAACACTGAAGCTTTCTTT. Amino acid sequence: CASSWGPTNTEAFF.

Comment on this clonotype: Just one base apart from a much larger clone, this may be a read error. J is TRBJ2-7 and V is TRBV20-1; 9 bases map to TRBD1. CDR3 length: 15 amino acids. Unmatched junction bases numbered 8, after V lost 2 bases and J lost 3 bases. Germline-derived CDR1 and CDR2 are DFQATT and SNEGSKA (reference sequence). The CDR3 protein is CSARYRGRNRYEQYF. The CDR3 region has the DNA TGCAGTGCTAGATACAGGGGGCGTAACCGCTACGAGCAGTACTTC.

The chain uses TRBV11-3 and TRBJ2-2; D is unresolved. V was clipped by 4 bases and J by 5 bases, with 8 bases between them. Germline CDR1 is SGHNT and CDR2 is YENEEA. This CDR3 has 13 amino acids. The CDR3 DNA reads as TGTGCCAGCAGCTACTTACGGACCGGGGAGCTGTTTTTT. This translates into CASSYLRTGELFF.

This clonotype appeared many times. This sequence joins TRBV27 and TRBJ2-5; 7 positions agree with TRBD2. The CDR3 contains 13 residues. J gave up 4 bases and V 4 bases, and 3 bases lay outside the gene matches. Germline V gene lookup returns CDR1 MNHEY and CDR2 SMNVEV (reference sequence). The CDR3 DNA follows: TGTGCCAGCAGTTGGGGGGGACCAGAGACCCAGTACTTC. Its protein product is CASSWGGPETQYF.

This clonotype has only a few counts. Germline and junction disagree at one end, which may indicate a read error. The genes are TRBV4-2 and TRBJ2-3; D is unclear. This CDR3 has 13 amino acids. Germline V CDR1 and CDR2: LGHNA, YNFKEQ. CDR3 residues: CARRPVLAATPSF. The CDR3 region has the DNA TGTGCCCGCCGCCCCGTGCTGGCAGCTACGCCGTCTTTT.

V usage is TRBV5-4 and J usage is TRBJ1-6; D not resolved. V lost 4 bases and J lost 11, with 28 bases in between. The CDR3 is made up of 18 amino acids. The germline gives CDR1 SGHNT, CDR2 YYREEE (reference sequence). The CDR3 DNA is TGTGCCAGCAGCCCCTATGGAGGTCGGCGGTCGGGTAACACACCCCTCCACTTT. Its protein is CASSPYGGRRSGNTPLHF.

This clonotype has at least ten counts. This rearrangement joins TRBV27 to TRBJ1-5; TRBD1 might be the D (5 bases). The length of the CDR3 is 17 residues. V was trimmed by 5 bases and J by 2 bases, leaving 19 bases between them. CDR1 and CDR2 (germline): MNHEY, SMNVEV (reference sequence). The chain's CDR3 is CASSPLGGARGNQPQHF. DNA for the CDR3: TGTGCCAGCAGTCCATTGGGGGGAGCGCGTGGCAATCAGCCCCAGCATTTT.

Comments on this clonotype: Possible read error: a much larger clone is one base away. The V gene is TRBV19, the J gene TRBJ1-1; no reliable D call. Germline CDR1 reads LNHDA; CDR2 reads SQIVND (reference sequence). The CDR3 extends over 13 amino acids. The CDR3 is CARSINLNTEAFF. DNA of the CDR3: TGTGCCCGTAGTATAAATCTGAACACTGAAGCTTTCTTT.

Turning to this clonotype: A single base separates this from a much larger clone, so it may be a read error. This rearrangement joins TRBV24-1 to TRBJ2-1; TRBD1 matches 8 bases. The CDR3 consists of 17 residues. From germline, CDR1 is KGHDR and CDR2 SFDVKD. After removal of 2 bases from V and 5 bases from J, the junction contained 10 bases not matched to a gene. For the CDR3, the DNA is TGTGCCACCAGTGATTCCTCAGGGGGCGCTGGAGACAATGAGCAGTTCTTC. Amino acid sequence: CATSDSSGGAGDNEQFF.

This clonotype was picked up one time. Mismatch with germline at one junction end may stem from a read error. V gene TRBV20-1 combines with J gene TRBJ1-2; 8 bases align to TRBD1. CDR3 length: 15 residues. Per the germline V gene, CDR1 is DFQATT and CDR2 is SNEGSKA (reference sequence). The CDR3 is CSARGTGPAFGGYNF. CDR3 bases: TGCAGTGCTAGAGGGACAGGGCCAGCATTCGGTGGCTACAACTTC.

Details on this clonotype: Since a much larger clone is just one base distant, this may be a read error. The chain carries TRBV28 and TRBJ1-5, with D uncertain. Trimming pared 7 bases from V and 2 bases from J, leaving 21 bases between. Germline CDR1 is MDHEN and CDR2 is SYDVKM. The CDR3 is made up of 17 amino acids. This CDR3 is CASTPTKADGRNQPQHF. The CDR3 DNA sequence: TGTGCCAGCACCCCCACCAAAGCGGATGGGCGCAATCAGCCCCAGCATTTT.

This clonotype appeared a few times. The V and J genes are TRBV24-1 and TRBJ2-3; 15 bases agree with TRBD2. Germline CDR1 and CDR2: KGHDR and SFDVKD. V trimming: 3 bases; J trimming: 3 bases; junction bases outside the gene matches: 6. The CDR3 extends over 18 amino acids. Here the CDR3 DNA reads TGTGCCACCAGTGATCCCGGACTAGCGGGGGGGCCAACAGATACGCAGTATTTT. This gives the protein CATSDPGLAGGPTDTQYF.

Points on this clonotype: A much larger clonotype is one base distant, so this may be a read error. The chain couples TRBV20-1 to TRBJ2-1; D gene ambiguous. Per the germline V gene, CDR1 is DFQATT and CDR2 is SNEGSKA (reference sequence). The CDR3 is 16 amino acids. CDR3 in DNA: TGCAGTGCTAGAGATCCTTACTTGCAGACCTACAATGATCAGTTCTTC. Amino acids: CSARDPYLQTYNDQFF.